The 17 T cell receptor beta chains given below trace back to one sample, sequenced in a study of blood T cell repertoires in COVID-19. Clones were read by immunoSEQ multiplex PCR, and TCRdb kept only the in-frame ones, dropping some. The table includes approximately 260,000 clones, approximately 83% detected once. Sequenced input: peripheral blood. These receptors were obtained from a woman aged 70-85 years with acute or convalescent COVID-19.

The CDR3 reads CASSQDSHRANTEAFF. The CDR3 bases are TGTGCCAGCAGCCAAGATTCGCACAGGGCTAACACTGAAGCTTTCTTT. V and J are TRBV3-1 (or the pseudogene TRBV3-2) and TRBJ1-1; weak D call: TRBD1 (6 bases). The CDR3 covers 16 residues. Germline V gene sequence: CDR1 LGHDT, CDR2 YNNKEL (reference sequence). Trimming cost V 0 bases and J 2 bases, with 13 bases left between them.

This rearrangement joins TRBV30 to TRBJ1-5; 8 bases are a match to TRBD1. V lost 4 bases, J lost 4 bases, and 9 bases stayed unmatched. The CDR3 totals 15 residues. Germline V CDR1 and CDR2: GTSNPN, SVGIG (reference sequence). The CDR3 loop reads CAWTPRTGPNQPQHF. The CDR3 DNA reads TGTGCCTGGACGCCTCGGACAGGGCCGAATCAGCCCCAGCATTTT. The full variable domain, rest sourced from reference TRBV30 and TRBJ1-5, is SQTIHQWPATLVQPVGSPLSLECTVEGTSNPNLYWYRQAAGRGLQLLFYSVGIGQISSEVPQNLSASRPQDRQFILSSKKLLLSDSGFYLCAWTPRTGPNQPQHFGDGTRLSIL.

The genes are TRBV21-1 and TRBJ2-4; the table gives TRBD2 as D, unverified against the DNA. TRBV21-1 is listed as a pseudogene. This CDR3 is built from 12 residues. The CDR3, as DNA: TGTGCCAGCAAGCTAGCCAAAAACATTCAGTACTTC. It translates to CASKLAKNIQYF.

CDR3 bases: TGTGCCATCAGCCCGGGAGAATTATTTTACGAGCAGTACTTC. Its translation: CAISPGELFYEQYF. The chain links TRBV10-3 to TRBJ2-7; D might be TRBD2 (6 bases). The CDR3 extends over 14 amino acids. Germline V gives CDR1 ENHRY, CDR2 SYGVKD. Trimming removed 6 bases from V and 4 bases from J, with 16 bases in between.

The chain links TRBV28 to TRBJ1-1, with a tentative D call TRBD1 (6 bases). Trimming took off 4 bases at V and 1 base at J, with 16 bases between the two ends. The CDR3 extends over 16 amino acids. Germline lookup yields CDR1 MDHEN and CDR2 SYDVKM. The CDR3, as DNA: TGTGCCAGCAGTTCCCTACAGGGTAGGGGGAACACTGAAGCTTTCTTT. It yields the protein CASSSLQGRGNTEAFF.

The rearrangement uses TRBV9 and TRBJ2-2; 11 bases agree with TRBD2. Trimming cost V 0 bases and J 3 bases; bases outside gene matches: 4. Looked up from germline, CDR1 is SGDLS and CDR2 is YYNGEE. The CDR3 consists of 17 residues. For the CDR3, the DNA is TGTGCCAGCAGCGTAGGTAGCGGGGGGGCGGACACCGGGGAGCTGTTTTTT. The encoded protein is CASSVGSGGADTGELFF.

The rearrangement joins TRBV9 to TRBJ2-2; 14 bases map to TRBD2. V lost 3 bases and J lost 9; bases outside the gene matches: 7. The V gene's germline CDR1 is SGDLS and CDR2 YYNGEE. The CDR3 is 16 amino acids. As DNA, the CDR3 is TGTGCCAGCAGCGCCCGACTAGCGGGGGGGCCCCGGGAGCTGTTTTTT. This gives the protein CASSARLAGGPRELFF.

The gene calls are TRBV10-3 and TRBJ1-2, with a possible D match to TRBD1 (5 bases). Germline V gene sequence: CDR1 ENHRY, CDR2 SYGVKD. The CDR3 is 14 residues long. V was cut by 8 bases and J by 6 bases, with 19 bases left in between. The CDR3 sequence is CAIFRAGEGHGYTF. CDR3 in DNA: TGTGCCATCTTCCGAGCGGGGGAGGGGCATGGCTACACCTTC.

This rearrangement joins TRBV19 to TRBJ1-2; D unresolved. Germline CDR1 and CDR2: LNHDA and SQIVND (reference sequence). The CDR3 is 13 residues long. Trimming took off 0 bases at V and 2 bases at J, with 4 bases between the two ends. This CDR3 reads CASSIERNYGYTF. Here the CDR3 DNA reads TGTGCCAGTAGTATAGAACGGAACTATGGCTACACCTTC.

The chain has TRBV19 and TRBJ1-1, with D perhaps TRBD1 (6 bases). This CDR3 is built from 15 residues. Germline V gives CDR1 LNHDA, CDR2 SQIVND (reference sequence). Between the trimmed V and J ends, which lost 7 bases and 0 bases, there was a span of 15 bases. Here the CDR3 DNA reads TGTGCCAGTACCATGGGGGGGGCAGTGAACACTGAAGCTTTCTTT. Translated: CASTMGGAVNTEAFF.

This clone was counted between two and nine times. This rearrangement joins TRBV29-1 to TRBJ1-3; perhaps TRBD1 as D (5 bases). V was cut by 7 bases and J by 0 bases, with 10 bases left in between. The CDR3 totals 13 residues. CDR1 and CDR2 (germline): SQVTM, ANQGSEA. CDR3 sequence: CSAGAGSGNTIYF. CDR3 coding DNA: TGCAGCGCTGGGGCAGGCTCTGGAAACACCATATATTTT.

V and J are TRBV5-1 and TRBJ2-3; possibly TRBD2 for D (5 bases). This CDR3 is built from 14 residues. Trimming shortened V by 6 bases and J by 5 bases, and 16 bases separated the two germline ends. Germline lookup yields CDR1 SGHRS and CDR2 YFSETQ. CDR3 in amino acids: CASKVSPGIDTQYF. The CDR3 region has the DNA TGCGCCAGCAAAGTTTCTCCGGGGATAGATACGCAGTATTTT. The full variable domain, with the rest looked up from reference TRBV5-1 and TRBJ2-3, is KAGVTQTPRYLIKTRGQQVTLSCSPISGHRSVSWYQQTPGQGLQFLFEYFSETQRNKGNFPGRFSGRQFSNSRSEMNVSTLELGDSALYLCASKVSPGIDTQYFGPGTRLTVL.

This rearrangement joins TRBV5-4 to TRBJ1-1, with D perhaps TRBD1 (6 bases). Deletions cut 0 bases from V and 1 base from J, with 7 bases between. Germline CDR1 reads SGHNT; CDR2 reads YYREEE (reference sequence). This CDR3 spans 14 amino acids. Here the CDR3 DNA reads TGTGCCAGCAGCTTGGCAGGGGAGAACACTGAAGCTTTCTTT. Its translation: CASSLAGENTEAFF.

The genes are TRBV15 and TRBJ1-3; 8 bases line up with TRBD1. Germline V gene lookup returns CDR1 LNHNV and CDR2 YYDKDF (reference sequence). J lost 4 bases, V lost 1 base, and 0 bases had no gene match. CDR3 length: 14 amino acids. CDR3 residues: CATSRGTGGNTIYF. Written as DNA, the CDR3 is TGTGCCACCAGCAGAGGGACAGGGGGAAACACCATATATTTT.

The chain recombines TRBV5-4 with TRBJ2-1, with TRBD2 matching 9 bases. CDR1 and CDR2 (germline): SGHNT, YYREEE (reference sequence). Germline trimming cut 0 bases from V and 7 bases from J; bases unmatched to any gene: 8. The length of the CDR3 is 16 residues. The CDR3 here is CASSLVGSGGQNEQFF. As DNA, the CDR3 is TGTGCCAGCAGCTTGGTCGGTAGCGGGGGCCAGAATGAGCAGTTCTTC.

The chain combines TRBV15 with TRBJ1-1; no definite D call. There are 14 residues in the CDR3. Germline V CDR1 and CDR2: LNHNV, YYDKDF (reference sequence). With 0 bases removed from V and 1 base from J, the gap between germline ends came to 6 bases. CDR3 DNA: TGTGCCACCAGCAGAGATAGCCAGAACACTGAAGCTTTCTTT. This sequence encodes CATSRDSQNTEAFF.

The rearrangement joins TRBV11-3 to TRBJ2-3; D remains ambiguous. Germline values: CDR1 SGHNT, CDR2 YENEEA. V shed 3 bases and J shed 9 bases, with 16 bases lying between them. CDR3 length: 14 residues. CDR3 in amino acids: CASSLSSGPATQYF. In DNA, the CDR3 is TGTGCCAGCAGCTTGAGTTCAGGCCCCGCGACGCAGTATTTT.